These 8 T cell receptor beta chains came from one sample sequenced in a study of CD4 T cells in relation to SARS-CoV-2 and coronaviruses. Before the COVID-19 pandemic, during about 2011-2019, CD4+ T cells were taken from unexposed donors. The assay was immunoSEQ multiplex PCR, and TCRdb's table has in-frame clones only and misses some. The sample has some 65,000 clones; over 70% are singletons. Sequencing input: memory CD4+ T cells from PBMCs. Source of these receptors: a human donor in good health.

This clone turned up a few times. At one end the junction does not follow the germline gene, possibly because of a read error. This sequence joins TRBV7-7 and TRBJ1-5; D not certain. Germline V gene data show CDR1 as SSHAT and CDR2 as FNYEAQ (reference sequence). This CDR3 is built from 13 residues. As DNA, the CDR3 is TGTGCTAGCAGCTTAGCGCTCAATCAGCCCCAGCATTTT. As protein: CASSLALNQPQHF.

This clone was recorded a few times. The CDR3 here is CASSLVFRGNTIYF. For the CDR3, the DNA is TGTGCCAGCAGCTTAGTCTTTAGGGGAAACACCATATATTTT. V usage is TRBV7-2 and J usage is TRBJ1-3; D not resolved. Germline lookup yields CDR1 SGHTA and CDR2 FQGNSA. The CDR3 runs 14 residues. Trimming shortened V by 1 base and J by 4 bases, and 8 bases separated the two germline ends.

The CDR3 bases are TGTGCCAGCAGCTTAGTGAGGGGCTCGGTTTATGGCTACACCTTC. Translation gives CASSLVRGSVYGYTF. The chain uses TRBV7-9 and TRBJ1-2; a weak D match, TRBD1 (5 bases). V was pared by 1 base and J by 5 bases, with 14 bases between. The CDR3 is 15 residues long. Per germline, CDR1 SEHNR and CDR2 FQNEAQ (reference sequence).

This clone was detected a few times. The chain employs TRBV5-4 and TRBJ1-5; the match to TRBD1 covers 8 bases. In germline, CDR1 is SGHNT, CDR2 YYREEE (reference sequence). The CDR3 spans 19 residues. The J segment lost 5 bases and the V segment lost 4 bases, leaving 20 bases of the junction unmatched. The DNA of the CDR3 is TGTGCCAGCAGCCCCGCAAACCGACAGGGGTTCGTTTTGTATCAGCCCCAGCATTTT. As protein: CASSPANRQGFVLYQPQHF.

This clone was detected once. This sequence joins TRBV30 and TRBJ1-6, with a weak D call TRBD1 (6 bases). V was trimmed by 0 bases and J by 5 bases, leaving 20 bases between them. Germline assignment: CDR1 GTSNPN and CDR2 SVGIG (reference sequence). The CDR3 loop spans 18 amino acids. The CDR3 sequence: CAWSVGDSWGADNSPLHF. CDR3 in DNA: TGTGCCTGGAGTGTGGGGGATTCTTGGGGGGCAGATAATTCACCCCTCCACTTT.

The chain links TRBV30 to TRBJ1-1; 7 positions match TRBD1. V lost 3 bases and J lost 0; bases outside the gene matches: 4. Germline values: CDR1 GTSNPN, CDR2 SVGIG (reference sequence). CDR3 length equals 14 residues. CDR3 sequence (DNA): TGTGCCTGGAGCAAGGGACAGATGAACACTGAAGCTTTCTTT. Translating gives CAWSKGQMNTEAFF.

The chain links TRBV5-4 to TRBJ2-7; no reliable D call. Germline loops: CDR1 SGHNT, CDR2 YYREEE (reference sequence). V lost 0 bases, J lost 3 bases, and 10 bases lay in between. The CDR3 extends over 14 amino acids. The CDR3 coding sequence is TGTGCCAGCAGCTTGGTTGGCCAGATCTACGAGCAGTACTTC. It specifies CASSLVGQIYEQYF.

The rearrangement joins TRBV21-1 to TRBJ2-1; the table's D gene call, TRBD2, was not cross checked with the DNA. TRBV21-1 is described as a pseudogene. There are 17 residues in the CDR3. The CDR3 sequence is CASSKLVLAGGPNEQFF. The DNA for the CDR3 is TGTGCCAGCAGCAAACTCGTACTAGCGGGAGGGCCTAATGAGCAGTTCTTC.